This T cell receptor (beta chain) was recorded in a study of CD8 T cells in Susac syndrome. Study-wide findings and caveats: The TCR sequencing and HLA analysis in the study involved a relatively small number of individuals, as the study acknowledged.

Germline assignment: CDR1 MNHEY and CDR2 SVGEGT. Germline trimming cut 3 bases from V and 2 bases from J; bases unmatched to any gene: 7. CDR3 length: 16 residues. RNA was extracted with the RNeasy kit, and a quantity of 0.5 to 1 ug was reverse transcribed using random hexamers. Amplification of TCR beta CDR3 spanned 54 Vbeta and 13 Jbeta via immunoSEQ multiplex PCR. TCRdb ran MiXCR on the immunoSEQ multiplex PCR reads and lists one entry per CDR3 protein. The data hold approximately 100,000 distinct CDR3 sequences, with 85% to 95% observed a single time. Regarding this clonotype: Its target is unknown.

The sequence was collected from a human donor in good health. The genes are TRBV6-2 or TRBV6-3 and TRBJ2-5; 9 bases fit TRBD2. Sequencing was carried out using CD8+ T cells from PBMCs. This CDR3 is CASSYESGRLQETQYF. CDR3 in DNA: TGTGCCAGCAGTTATGAGAGCGGGAGGTTACAAGAGACCCAGTACTTC.